The 19 T cell receptor beta chains in this list originate from one sample, sequenced in a study of T-cell memory formation after mild COVID-19. TCRdb passed the 5' RACE reads through MiXCR, listing each CDR3 protein once. The table lists some 440,000 distinct CDR3 sequences, 20% to 30% of them singletons. Sample: PBMCs or a T cell subset sorted from them (not recorded which). These receptors all come from an adult woman who had mild COVID-19 (a few samples of this study predate the infection). Cell type and time point are not known.

The V call is TRBV19, the J call TRBJ1-2; D gene ambiguous. The CDR3 is made up of 14 amino acids. Trimming cost V 5 bases and J 10 bases, with 20 bases left between them. Per the germline V gene, CDR1 is LNHDA and CDR2 is SQIVND (reference sequence). CDR3 bases: TGTGCCAGTAGTGAGCTGCTGGAAGACTTGGCCTACACCTTC. It codes for CASSELLEDLAYTF.

This CDR3 reads CASRRTGERAYEQYF. As DNA, the CDR3 is TGTGCCAGCAGACGTACAGGGGAAAGGGCCTACGAGCAGTACTTC. This rearrangement joins TRBV12-3 or TRBV12-4 to TRBJ2-7; TRBD1 agrees at 7 bases. The V segment lost 6 bases and the J segment 2 bases; nucleotides outside the gene matches: 10. The CDR3 is 15 amino acids.

This clonotype was counted between two and nine times. The genes are TRBV4-2 and TRBJ2-1; the D gene is possibly TRBD2 (5 bases). Trimming removed 7 bases at V and 2 bases at J, with 9 bases between. Germline assignment: CDR1 LGHNA and CDR2 YNFKEQ. This CDR3 contains 13 residues. CDR3 DNA sequence: TGTGCCAGCACCACGGGAACCTACAATGAGCAGTTCTTC. This translates into CASTTGTYNEQFF.

This clonotype appeared a few times. This rearrangement joins TRBV10-3 to TRBJ2-1; D unresolved. Germline CDR1 and CDR2: ENHRY and SYGVKD. The CDR3 spans 14 residues. Deletions cut 7 bases from V and 8 bases from J, with 18 bases between. The CDR3 loop is CAINGRKLSDEQFF. CDR3 nucleotide sequence: TGTGCCATCAACGGCAGGAAACTATCGGATGAGCAGTTCTTC.

This clonotype was observed a handful of times. The rearrangement links TRBV11-2 to TRBJ2-3, with 9 bases fitting TRBD1. The germline V gene encodes CDR1 SGHAT and CDR2 FQNNGV. This CDR3 has 15 residues. J lost 0 bases, V lost 5 bases, and 3 bases had no gene match. The DNA for the CDR3 is TGTGCCAGCAGCGCCGGGACAGGGAGCACAGATACGCAGTATTTT. This translates into CASSAGTGSTDTQYF.

The chain couples TRBV6-1 to TRBJ2-7; D assignment may be TRBD1 or TRBD2 (6 bases each). The CDR3 runs to 14 residues. Germline V CDR1 and CDR2: MNHNS, SASEGT. The V gene lost 2 bases and the J gene lost 4 bases, with 12 bases spanning the gap. The CDR3 coding sequence is TGTGCCAGCAGTGAAATAGGGGGGCCATACGAGCAGTACTTC. Translating it yields CASSEIGGPYEQYF.

This clonotype was found a few times. V usage is TRBV4-1 and J usage is TRBJ2-7; 11 bases match TRBD2. The CDR3 runs to 14 residues. Germline-derived CDR1 and CDR2 are MGHRA and YSYEKL. V trimming: 4 bases; J trimming: 5 bases; junction bases outside the gene matches: 4. CDR3 in DNA: TGCGCCAGCAGCCTTCTAGCGGGGGGAAACGAGCAGTACTTC. This encodes CASSLLAGGNEQYF.

The genes are TRBV27 and TRBJ1-1; D is unclear. Trimming shortened V by 2 bases and J by 5 bases, and 12 bases separated the two germline ends. The CDR3 sequence is 14 residues long. Germline CDR1 is MNHEY and CDR2 is SMNVEV (reference sequence). The CDR3 sequence is CASSLASPTTEAFF. CDR3 nucleotides: TGTGCCAGCAGTTTAGCCAGCCCTACGACTGAAGCTTTCTTT.

In its sample, this clonotype was seen a few times. The genes are TRBV4-1 and TRBJ1-1; a possible D gene is TRBD1 (5 bases). V was clipped by 0 bases and J by 0 bases, with 11 bases between them. The CDR3 covers 16 residues. Germline CDR1 MGHRA, CDR2 YSYEKL. The CDR3 bases are TGCGCCAGCAGCCAAGAGGCAGGGAATCTGAACACTGAAGCTTTCTTT. Protein sequence: CASSQEAGNLNTEAFF.

This clonotype occurred a few times. The rearrangement uses TRBV2 and TRBJ2-5; maybe TRBD2 (5 bases). The CDR3 extends over 12 amino acids. Germline lookup yields CDR1 SNHLY and CDR2 FYNNEI. The ends were cut back, 8 bases at V and 2 bases at J, with 9 bases in the middle. The CDR3 region is CASGERQETQYF. The CDR3 bases are TGTGCCAGCGGAGAGCGGCAAGAGACCCAGTACTTC.

This clonotype was recorded many times. The chain uses TRBV4-3 and TRBJ1-2; TRBD1 aligns across 7 bases. Germline V gene data show CDR1 as LGHNA and CDR2 as YSLEER. V lost 1 base, J lost 1 base, and 3 bases stayed unmatched. The CDR3 has 15 residues. CDR3 coding DNA: TGCGCCAGCAGCCAAGGACAGGGAAGTAACTATGGCTACACCTTC. As protein: CASSQGQGSNYGYTF.

This clonotype was seen many times. This chain links TRBV7-8 with TRBJ2-5; D perhaps matches TRBD2 (5 bases). Germline V gene sequence: CDR1 SGHVS, CDR2 FQNEAQ. The V and J ends lost 2 bases and 4 bases respectively, with 14 bases between them. The CDR3 runs to 15 residues. CDR3 residues: CASSLPQVAGETQYF. The CDR3 bases are TGTGCCAGCAGCTTACCCCAGGTGGCGGGAGAGACCCAGTACTTC.

This clonotype has more than one count but fewer than ten. The gene calls are TRBV5-1 and TRBJ1-1; unclear D gene. V gave up 0 bases and J gave up 5 bases, with 8 bases separating them. The V gene's germline CDR1 is SGHRS and CDR2 YFSETQ. This CDR3 is built from 13 residues. The CDR3 protein is CASSLGTETEAFF. The CDR3 region has the DNA TGCGCCAGCAGCTTGGGAACGGAGACTGAAGCTTTCTTT.

The rearrangement uses TRBV20-1 and TRBJ1-6; 7 positions match TRBD1. CDR3 size: 14 residues. V shed 1 base, J shed 6 bases, and the junction held 3 bases outside the gene matches. CDR1 DFQATT and CDR2 SNEGSKA come from the germline V gene (reference sequence). CDR3 loop: CSARGTGFNSPLHF. In DNA form, the CDR3 reads TGCAGTGCTAGAGGGACAGGATTTAATTCACCCCTCCACTTT.

The V call is TRBV7-9, the J call TRBJ1-2; weak D call: TRBD1 (6 bases). The V end was cut by 4 bases, the J end by 6 bases, with 15 bases between. CDR1 and CDR2 from the germline V gene are SEHNR and FQNEAQ (reference sequence). There are 14 residues in the CDR3. This chain's CDR3 is CASSSETGINGYTF. The CDR3 coding sequence is TGTGCCAGCAGCTCAGAAACAGGGATCAATGGCTACACCTTC.

This chain connects TRBV6-6 to TRBJ1-6, with D perhaps TRBD1 (5 bases). Between the trimmed V and J ends, which lost 6 bases and 14 bases, there was a span of 17 bases. CDR3 size: 13 residues. Per the germline V gene, CDR1 is MNHNY and CDR2 is SVGAGI (reference sequence). DNA for the CDR3: TGTGCCAGCAGAGGGGACCGCTCGGGGTCCCTCCACTTT. Its protein is CASRGDRSGSLHF.

This clonotype was counted between two and nine times. The chain employs TRBV7-8 and TRBJ2-1; D may be TRBD2 (5 bases). This CDR3 contains 16 residues. V lost 1 base and J lost 4, with 14 bases in between. The germline V gene encodes CDR1 SGHVS and CDR2 FQNEAQ. The CDR3 sequence: CASSLGSSPAYNEQFF. CDR3 nucleotide sequence: TGTGCCAGCAGCTTAGGATCTAGCCCCGCTTACAATGAGCAGTTCTTC.

The genes are TRBV7-6 and TRBJ1-1; tentatively, D is TRBD1 (6 bases). Trimming stripped 5 bases from V and 0 bases from J, with 16 bases between. Germline lookup yields CDR1 SGHVS and CDR2 FNYEAQ. The CDR3 sequence is 16 residues long. In DNA, the CDR3 is TGTGCCAGCAGCCGAGTGGCAGGACAGTTGAACACTGAAGCTTTCTTT. Amino acid sequence: CASSRVAGQLNTEAFF.

V and J are TRBV5-1 and TRBJ2-7, with 9 bases fitting TRBD1. CDR1 is SGHRS, CDR2 YFSETQ, per germline. The CDR3 contains 14 residues. V shed 7 bases and J 5 bases; nucleotides not matched to a gene: 10. CDR3 protein: CASGHWDRVHEQYF. The CDR3 DNA reads TGCGCCAGCGGCCACTGGGACAGGGTTCACGAGCAGTACTTC.